This entry describes one T cell receptor (beta chain). This table comes from immunoSEQ multiplex PCR, and its TCRdb copy is limited to in-frame clones, with some not included. Here the sample spans about 69,000 clones, less than 90% being singletons. Germline-derived CDR1 and CDR2 are LGHDT and YNNKEL (reference sequence). The V end lost 6 bases, the J end lost 11 bases, and 10 bases lay between the germline ends. The CDR3 has 11 residues. The record originates from a study of T cell responses to AZD1222 COVID-19 vaccine. This receptor was taken from an adult who received the AZD1222 COVID-19 vaccine. The chain is built from TRBV3-1 (or the pseudogene TRBV3-2) and TRBJ1-4; no reliable D call. This specimen was peripheral blood, taken 28 days after the second AZD1222 dose. The CDR3: CASRRDQKLFF. CDR3 sequence (DNA): TGTGCCAGCAGGAGGGATCAGAAACTGTTTTTT.